Below, one TCR beta chain is given with its context. Its antigen is undetermined. The entry originates in a study of CD8+ T cells in alopecia areata. Notes on the study in general: Clonality in lesional scalp, especially alopecia totalis/universalis, exceeded that of normal scalp.

Extracted from the samples, RNA was reverse transcribed into cDNA to serve as the sequencing template. Repertoires were generated with immunoSEQ multiplex PCR, while TCRdb's copy carries only in-frame clones and drops some. The sample contains some 170,000 clones, just over 65% of which appear only once. Trimming removed 1 base from V and 8 bases from J, with 14 bases in between. The germline gives CDR1 SGHVS, CDR2 FNYEAQ. CDR3 length: 14 residues. This sequence originates from a human donor with alopecia areata. The input for sequencing was CD8+ T cells sorted from blood, taken at week 0. This rearrangement joins TRBV7-6 to TRBJ1-2, with D maybe TRBD1 (6 bases). This CDR3 reads CASSLGAPGEGYTF. The CDR3 bases are TGTGCCAGCAGCTTAGGGGCCCCAGGGGAGGGCTACACCTTC.